A selection of T cell receptor beta chains follows, all from one sample in a study of blood T cell repertoires in COVID-19. Clones were read by immunoSEQ multiplex PCR, and TCRdb kept only the in-frame ones, dropping some. Among 350,000 to 450,000 clones listed, 89% were seen once. Sequencing was carried out using peripheral blood. These receptors came from a woman in her 40s with COVID-19, enrolled during active disease. Each CDR3 is given with its conserved first and last residue. A D gene is named only where the DNA matches it firmly.

V: TRBV6-1; D: NA; J: TRBJ2-7; CDR3: CASSDRVTTYEQYF; DNA: TGTGCCAGCAGTGACAGGGTTACTACCTACGAGCAGTACTTC
V: TRBV6-2/TRBV6-3; D: TRBD1; J: TRBJ1-2; CDR3: CASSPRTGSLYGYTF; DNA: TGTGCCAGCAGCCCCCGGACAGGCTCTCTCTATGGCTACACCTTC
V: TRBV28; D: TRBD1; J: TRBJ1-2; CDR3: CASRGTGGRSYGYTF; DNA: TGTGCCAGCAGAGGGACAGGGGGTAGGAGCTATGGCTACACCTTC
V: TRBV27; D: TRBD2; J: TRBJ2-1; CDR3: CASSLIPPRGGRYYNEQFF; DNA: TGTGCCAGCAGTTTAATTCCCCCGCGGGGGGGGCGTTACTACAATGAGCAGTTCTTC
V: TRBV28; D: TRBD1; J: TRBJ2-5; CDR3: CASSRQGETQYF; DNA: TGTGCCAGCAGTAGACAGGGAGAGACCCAGTACTTC
V: TRBV18; D: TRBD1; J: TRBJ2-1; CDR3: CASSPPGQVYNEQFF; DNA: TGTGCCAGCTCACCCCCGGGACAGGTTTACAATGAGCAGTTCTTC
V: TRBV5-6; D: NA; J: TRBJ1-2; CDR3: CASSLAAAVTIYGYTF; DNA: TGTGCCAGCAGCTTGGCGGCCGCAGTGACAATCTATGGCTACACCTTC
V: TRBV27; D: NA; J: TRBJ2-7; CDR3: CASSTTGRVTYEQYF; DNA: TGTGCCAGCAGTACCACAGGGAGAGTGACCTACGAGCAGTACTTC
V: TRBV13; D: TRBD2; J: TRBJ2-3; CDR3: CASSLGPPLAGGPDTQYF; DNA: TGTGCCAGCAGCTTAGGACCCCCACTAGCGGGAGGGCCAGATACGCAGTATTTT
V: TRBV6-1; D: NA; J: TRBJ1-2; CDR3: CASSEAHDGYTF; DNA: TGTGCCAGCAGTGAAGCCCATGATGGCTACACCTTC
V: TRBV25-1; D: TRBD1; J: TRBJ1-3; CDR3: CASSAFGTVGNTIYF; DNA: TGTGCCAGCAGTGCCTTCGGGACAGTCGGAAACACCATATATTTT
V: TRBV7-2; D: NA; J: TRBJ1-6; CDR3: CASSPTRTANSPLHF; DNA: TGTGCCAGCAGCCCAACACGGACAGCTAATTCACCCCTCCACTTT